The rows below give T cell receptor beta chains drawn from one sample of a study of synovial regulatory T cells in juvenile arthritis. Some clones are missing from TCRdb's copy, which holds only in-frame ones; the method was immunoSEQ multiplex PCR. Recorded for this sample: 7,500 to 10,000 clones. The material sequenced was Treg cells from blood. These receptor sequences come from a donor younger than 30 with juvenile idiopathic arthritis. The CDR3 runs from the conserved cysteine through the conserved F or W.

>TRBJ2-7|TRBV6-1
CASSPGHSYEQYF
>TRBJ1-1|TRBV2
CASSENRNTEAFF
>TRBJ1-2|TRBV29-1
CSTGQGYYGYTF
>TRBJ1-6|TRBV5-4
CASSLKGRDFSSPLHF
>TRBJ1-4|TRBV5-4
CASSSRRWGGASEKLFF
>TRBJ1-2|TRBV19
CASSIVLAGPYGYTF
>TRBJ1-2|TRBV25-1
CASSEFDRVDYGYTF
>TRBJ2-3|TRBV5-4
CASSFSTDTQYF
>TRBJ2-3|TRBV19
CASSRRATDTQYF
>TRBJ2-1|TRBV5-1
CASRPDNRDEQFF
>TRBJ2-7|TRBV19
CASSTWQTGSFNEQYF
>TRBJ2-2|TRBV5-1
CASSLAGWAGTGELFF
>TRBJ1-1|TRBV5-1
CASSWGQMNTEAFF
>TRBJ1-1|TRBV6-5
CASGFREAFF
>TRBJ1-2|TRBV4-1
CASSQVSSNYGYTF
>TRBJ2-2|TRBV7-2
CASSVRGAFTGELFF
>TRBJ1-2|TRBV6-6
CASSYPPGIHYTF
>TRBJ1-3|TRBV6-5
CASRPSGPGNTIYF
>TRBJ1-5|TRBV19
CASRPGTGASNQPQHF
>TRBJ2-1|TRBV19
CASIRENEQFF
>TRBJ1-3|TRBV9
CASSAQQGSNTIYF
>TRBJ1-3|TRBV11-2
CASSLGNPLLSGNTIYF
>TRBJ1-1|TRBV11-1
CASSISGQGWYTEAFF
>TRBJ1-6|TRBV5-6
CASSFRDRDNSPLHF
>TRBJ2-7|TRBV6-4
CASSDVGRGGPLSSYEQYF
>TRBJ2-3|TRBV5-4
CASSWGQGQTDTQYF
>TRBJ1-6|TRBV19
CASSIDLGQRNSPLHF
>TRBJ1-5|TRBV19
CASSIERDQPQHF
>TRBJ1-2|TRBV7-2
CASSLVDSYGYTF
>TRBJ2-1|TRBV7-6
CASSLRLNEQFF
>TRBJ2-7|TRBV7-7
CASFRGTLQGSYEQYF
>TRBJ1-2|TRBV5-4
CASSPSGQVFYGYTF
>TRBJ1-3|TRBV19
CASSPGRVLSGNTIYF
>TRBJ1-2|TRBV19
CASSIAWTAIYGYTF
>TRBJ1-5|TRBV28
CASSRQLNQPQHF
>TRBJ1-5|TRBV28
CASSFREGNQPQHF
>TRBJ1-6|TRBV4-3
CASSQEYSSYNSPLHF
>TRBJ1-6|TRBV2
CASRAAGTNNSPLHF
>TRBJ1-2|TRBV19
CASTADRGKYRGYTF
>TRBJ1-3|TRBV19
CASSIPSRRKAGNTIYF
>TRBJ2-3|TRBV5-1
CASSLVGTQYF
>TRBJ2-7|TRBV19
CASSTGTGVLFYEQYF
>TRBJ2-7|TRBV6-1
CASDRTGRTYEQYF
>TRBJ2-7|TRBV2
CASSADRDYEQYF
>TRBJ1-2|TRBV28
CASSSGRGYGYTF
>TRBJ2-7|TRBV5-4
CASSLEPGQGVWEQYF
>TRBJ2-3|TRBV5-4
CASSFGQSTDTQYF
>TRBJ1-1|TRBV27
CASSWRGEAFF
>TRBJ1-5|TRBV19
CASSGQGNNQPQHF
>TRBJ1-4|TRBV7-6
CASSSAGFYTNEKLFF
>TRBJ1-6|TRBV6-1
CASSGRAGTSPLHF
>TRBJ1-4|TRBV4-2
CASSQVFRDSTNEKLFF
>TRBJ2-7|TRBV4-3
CASSQEPQWGRLTYEQYF
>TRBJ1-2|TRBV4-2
CASSQDWREHYGYTF
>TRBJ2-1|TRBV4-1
CASSQTGGVGEQFF